This T cell receptor (beta chain) was observed in a study of cytomegalovirus exposure and HLA in healthy donors. About the study: In terms of ancestry, the Caucasian-associated cluster contained about four fifths of the 300 to 400 genotyped donors. General study points: There were about 160 TCR beta chains listed as cytomegalovirus-associated. Roughly uniform sequencing depth across donors was assumed, possibly incorrectly.

Germline CDR1 SNHLY, CDR2 FYNNEI. Between the trimmed V and J ends, which lost 0 bases and 5 bases, there was a span of 8 bases. The CDR3 extends over 13 amino acids. As to this clone: The antigen is unknown.

Amplification used 60 Vbeta primers and 13 Jbeta primers. Sequencing was performed with immunoSEQ multiplex PCR; in TCRdb, only in-frame clones are kept and a portion is missing. The data show under 200,000 clones, approximately 67% seen once. The sequenced sample was PBMCs. The chain is built from TRBV2 and TRBJ2-7; no clear D gene. This TCR was recovered from a young woman in good health and CMV-seropositive. The CDR3 nucleotides are TGTGCCAGCAGTGAAGCCGAGGAAAACGAGCAGTACTTC. Residues: CASSEAEENEQYF. The full variable domain, rest sourced from reference TRBV2 and TRBJ2-7, is EPEVTQTPSHQVTQMGQEVILRCVPISNHLYFYWYRQILGQKVEFLVSFYNNEISEKSEIFDDQFSVERPDGSNFTLKIRSTKLEDSAMYFCASSEAEENEQYFGPGTRLTVT.